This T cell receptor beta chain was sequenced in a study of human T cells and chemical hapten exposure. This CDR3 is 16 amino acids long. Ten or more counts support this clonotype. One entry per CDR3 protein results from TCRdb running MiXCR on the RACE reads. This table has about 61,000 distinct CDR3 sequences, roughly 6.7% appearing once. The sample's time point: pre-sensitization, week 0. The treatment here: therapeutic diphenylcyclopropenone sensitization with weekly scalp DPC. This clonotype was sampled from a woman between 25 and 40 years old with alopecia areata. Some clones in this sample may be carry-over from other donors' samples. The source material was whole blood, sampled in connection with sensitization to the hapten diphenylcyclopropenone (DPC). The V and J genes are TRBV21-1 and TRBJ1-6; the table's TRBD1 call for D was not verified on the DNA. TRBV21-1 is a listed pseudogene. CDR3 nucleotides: TGTGCCAGCAGCAAAACCGGCAGCCCCTTAGGTTCACCCCTCCACTTT. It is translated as CASSKTGSPLGSPLHF.